Following are 24 T cell receptor beta chains from one sample sequenced in a study of molecular identifiers for immune sequencing clone quantification. One entry per CDR3 protein, called by TCRdb with MiXCR from the PCR reads. The sample has roughly 93,000 distinct CDR3 sequences; about 23% are singletons. Sample: naive CD8+ T cells from blood, with Jurkat cell RNA spiked in. Specified subset: FACS-sorted CD8+CD4-CCR7+CD45RA+ naive T cells. These receptor sequences come from a human donor in good health. Some libraries in this study had Jurkat cell RNA spiked in.

As regards this clonotype: The junction and the germline gene differ at one end; a read error may be behind it. The chain couples TRBV11-2 to TRBJ2-3; perhaps TRBD2 as D (6 bases). Germline CDR1 and CDR2: SGHAT and FQNNGV. The CDR3 spans 17 residues. The CDR3 loop is CASSLVEGGLARDTQYF. Here the CDR3 DNA reads TGTGCCAGTAGCTTAGTGGAAGGCGGGCTAGCGAGAGATACGCAGTATTTT.

This clonotype was detected ten times or more. V gene TRBV12-5 combines with J gene TRBJ1-2; a possible D gene is TRBD1 (5 bases). The V and J ends lost 0 bases and 8 bases respectively, with 19 bases between them. The germline V gene has CDR1 LGHNT and CDR2 FRNRAP. The CDR3 has 16 amino acids. The CDR3 nucleotides read TGTGCTAGTGGTTTGGTCCCCCCGGACACGGTCCGGGGCTACACCTTC. Translated: CASGLVPPDTVRGYTF. The variable domain in full, completed from reference TRBV12-5 and TRBJ1-2, reads DARVTQTPRHKVTEMGQEVTMRCQPILGHNTVFWYRQTMMQGLELLAYFRNRAPLDDSGMPKDRFSAEMPDATLATLKIQPSEPRDSAVYFCASGLVPPDTVRGYTFGSGTRLTVV.

This clonotype was observed at least ten times. The V gene is TRBV19, the J gene TRBJ2-7, with 7 nucleotides matching TRBD1. The CDR3 covers 13 residues. Germline loops: CDR1 LNHDA, CDR2 SQIVND (reference sequence). V was clipped by 5 bases and J by 3 bases; unmatched bases: 4. The CDR3 loop reads CASSGQDFYEQYF. The DNA for the CDR3 is TGTGCCAGTAGTGGACAGGATTTCTACGAGCAGTACTTC.

The genes are TRBV7-6 and TRBJ2-6, with D tentatively TRBD2 (5 bases). The V and J ends lost 1 base and 2 bases respectively, with 15 bases between them. The V gene's germline CDR1 is SGHVS and CDR2 FNYEAQ. The CDR3 length is 18 residues. The CDR3 DNA sequence: TGTGCCAGCAGCTTAGAGCTCGGGGAAAAAGCTGGGGCCAACGTCCTGACTTTC. Residues: CASSLELGEKAGANVLTF.

The chain joins TRBV12-3 or TRBV12-4 to TRBJ1-1; D not resolved. CDR3 length equals 12 residues. Trimming shortened V by 7 bases and J by 5 bases, and 11 bases separated the two germline ends. The DNA for the CDR3 is TGTGCCAGCAAGTCGGTTTGGACTGAAGCTTTCTTT. Amino acids: CASKSVWTEAFF.

In its sample, this clonotype was seen once. A much larger clone is a single base away; this may be a read error. This chain uses TRBV6-2 or TRBV6-3 with TRBJ1-1, with 8 positions matching TRBD1. The CDR3 length is 14 residues. Germline CDR1 reads MNHEY; CDR2 reads SVGEGT. CDR3: CACSYSTGETEAFF. The CDR3 DNA is TGTGCCTGCAGTTACTCGACAGGGGAGACTGAAGCTTTCTTT.

Note on this clonotype: With a much larger clone just one base away, this may be a read error. J is TRBJ2-2 and V is TRBV12-3 or TRBV12-4; D is undetermined. The V and J ends lost 8 bases and 6 bases respectively, with 7 bases between them. The CDR3 spans 11 residues. The CDR3 here is CASLNAGELFF. The CDR3 coding sequence is TGTGCCAGCCTAAACGCCGGGGAGCTGTTTTTT.

This clonotype was detected many times. The rearrangement links TRBV5-5 to TRBJ2-7; tentative D call: TRBD1 (5 bases). Trimming took 6 bases from V and 2 from J, leaving 18 bases between them. The germline CDR1 and CDR2 sequences are SGHKS and YYEKEE (reference sequence). This CDR3 region has 15 residues. CDR3 nucleotides: TGTGCCAGCAACCTCAACTTCCCAGGGACCTACGAGCAGTACTTC. Protein sequence: CASNLNFPGTYEQYF.

As regards this clonotype: This sequence may be a read error, since a much larger clone differs from it by one base. This chain uses TRBV28 with TRBJ2-3; 7 nucleotides align to TRBD1. The CDR3 extends over 15 amino acids. V lost 5 bases, J lost 2 bases, and 7 bases stayed unmatched. Germline lookup yields CDR1 MDHEN and CDR2 SYDVKM. CDR3 sequence reads: CASSMRTGLTDTQYF. CDR3 bases: TGTGCCAGCAGTATGAGGACAGGCCTCACAGATACGCAGTATTTT.

This clonotype was seen a handful of times. The chain has TRBV30 and TRBJ2-5; no clear D gene. Germline lookup yields CDR1 GTSNPN and CDR2 SVGIG (reference sequence). V was clipped by 0 bases and J by 5 bases, with 4 bases between them. CDR3 length equals 11 residues. This CDR3 reads CAWSVDETQYF. In nucleotides, the CDR3 is TGTGCCTGGAGTGTAGACGAGACCCAGTACTTC.

This clonotype has more than one count but fewer than ten. This chain links TRBV14 with TRBJ2-1, with TRBD1 matching over 7 bases. This CDR3 has 17 amino acids. The V segment lost 2 bases and the J segment 0 bases; nucleotides outside the gene matches: 7. CDR1 is SGHDN, CDR2 FVKESK, per germline. DNA for the CDR3: TGTGCCAGCAGCCAAAGGATCAGGGGGAGCTCCTACAATGAGCAGTTCTTC. It translates to CASSQRIRGSSYNEQFF.

In its sample, this clonotype was seen a few times. The chain uses TRBV7-6 and TRBJ2-1; D tentatively fits TRBD1 or TRBD2 (5 bases each). From germline, CDR1 is SGHVS and CDR2 FNYEAQ. V gave up 0 bases and J gave up 5 bases, with 17 bases separating them. This CDR3 is built from 17 residues. This CDR3 is CASSLAGTNLLDNEQFF. CDR3 nucleotide sequence: TGTGCCAGCAGCTTAGCTGGGACCAACCTACTCGACAATGAGCAGTTCTTC.

For this clonotype: Possible read error: a much larger clone is one base away. Lacking the conserved final phenylalanine or tryptophan, this CDR3 likely reflects a read error. V and J are TRBV5-3 and TRBJ1-3; D is ambiguous. TRBV5-3 is an ORF, and what it does is uncertain. CDR3 length: 15 amino acids. In DNA, the CDR3 is TGTGCCAGCAGCTTTTGGCCCTCCTCTGGAAACACCATATATCTT. This gives the protein CASSFWPSSGNTIYL.

This chain connects TRBV20-1 to TRBJ2-2; D ambiguous. CDR3 length equals 12 residues. Germline CDR1 is DFQATT and CDR2 is SNEGSKA (reference sequence). Trimming took 0 bases from V and 7 from J, leaving 6 bases between them. CDR3 nucleotides: TGCAGTGCTAGAGATAAGGACGGGGAGCTGTTTTTT. As protein: CSARDKDGELFF.

This clonotype has at least ten counts. V and J are TRBV14 and TRBJ2-2; D remains unclear. The V end was cut by 4 bases, the J end by 5 bases, with 20 bases between. The CDR3 is 17 residues long. The germline gives CDR1 SGHDN, CDR2 FVKESK. The CDR3 loop is CASSRLPQTAVTGELFF. The CDR3 nucleotides read TGTGCCAGCAGCCGATTACCGCAGACCGCGGTGACCGGGGAGCTGTTTTTT.

Concerning this clonotype itself: A read error may explain this, as a much larger clone is one base away. This chain connects TRBV30 to TRBJ2-3; the D is unclear. The V end lost 0 bases, the J end lost 2 bases, and 9 bases lay between the germline ends. Germline V CDR1 and CDR2: GTSNPN, SVGIG (reference sequence). This CDR3 contains 14 residues. The CDR3 bases are TGTGCCTGGAGTGTATGCACAGTCACAGATACGCAGTATTTT. It translates to CAWSVCTVTDTQYF.

This clonotype was seen ten or more times. V and J are TRBV18 and TRBJ1-5, with unresolved D. Trimming removed 3 bases at V and 0 bases at J, with 24 bases between. The CDR3 has 20 residues. Germline V gives CDR1 KGHSH, CDR2 LQKENI. The CDR3 loop reads CASSPSTLSVGVFSNQPQHF. The CDR3 DNA reads as TGTGCCAGCTCACCGTCGACCTTATCCGTTGGGGTATTTAGCAATCAGCCCCAGCATTTT.

At least ten counts were recorded for this clonotype. The chain uses TRBV29-1 and TRBJ2-7; the D gene could be TRBD1 or TRBD2 (6 bases each). Germline-derived CDR1 and CDR2 are SQVTM and ANQGSEA. There are 12 residues in the CDR3. The germline V and J ends were trimmed by 1 base and 6 bases, with 10 bases remaining between them. CDR3 bases: TGCAGCGTTGAAGGCAGGGGACTCGAGCAGTACTTC. It codes for CSVEGRGLEQYF.

This clonotype was seen a handful of times. CDR3 sequence (DNA): TGTGCCAGCAGAGCCCCGAGACAGGGTACCTACAATGAGCAGTTCTTC. This codes for CASRAPRQGTYNEQFF. The V gene is TRBV6-1, the J gene TRBJ2-1, with 7 bases matching TRBD1. This CDR3 spans 16 amino acids. Trimming took 6 bases from V and 2 from J; bases not matched to a gene: 10. Per the germline V gene, CDR1 is MNHNS and CDR2 is SASEGT.

This clonotype was counted only a few times. In DNA, the CDR3 is TGTGCCAGCAGCGTAGGAGGCGGGGCCCTCACCGGGGAGCTGTTTTTT. Translating gives CASSVGGGALTGELFF. The chain joins TRBV9 to TRBJ2-2; a possible D gene is TRBD2 (6 bases). This CDR3 region has 16 residues. Germline CDR1 is SGDLS and CDR2 is YYNGEE. V was trimmed by 0 bases and J by 4 bases, leaving 13 bases between them.

With respect to this clonotype: It may be a read error: a sequence one base away is much more abundant. The chain carries TRBV4-2 and TRBJ1-3, with no clear D. Trimming took off 2 bases at V and 9 bases at J, with 8 bases between the two ends. Germline V gene data show CDR1 as LGHNA and CDR2 as YNFKEQ. This CDR3 contains 12 residues. CDR3 protein: CASSQSETTIYF. The DNA of the CDR3 is TGTGCCAGCAGCCAATCGGAAACCACCATATATTTT.

This clonotype was observed a few times. The V gene is TRBV5-4, the J gene TRBJ2-1; D is perhaps TRBD1 (5 bases). V was cut by 5 bases and J by 1 base, with 16 bases left in between. Germline V gene data show CDR1 as SGHNT and CDR2 as YYREEE (reference sequence). This CDR3 spans 16 amino acids. CDR3 protein: CASSGDWAGSYNEQFF. DNA for the CDR3: TGTGCCAGCAGTGGGGATTGGGCAGGGTCCTACAATGAGCAGTTCTTC.

This clonotype was detected many times. This chain links TRBV6-5 with TRBJ2-2, with 10 nucleotides matching TRBD2. The germline CDR1 and CDR2 sequences are MNHEY and SVGAGI. Losses at the gene ends were 6 bases for V and 7 bases for J; bases not matched to a gene: 11. This CDR3 spans 16 amino acids. DNA of the CDR3: TGTGCCAGCAGGCCGCCCCTAGCGGGAGTCGGCGGGGAGCTGTTTTTT. Its protein product is CASRPPLAGVGGELFF.

The J gene is TRBJ2-5, the V gene TRBV4-2, with D possibly TRBD2 on 5 matching bases. There are 13 residues in the CDR3. V shed 1 base and J shed 5 bases, with 8 bases lying between them. Germline V lookup: CDR1 LGHNA, CDR2 YNFKEQ. The chain's CDR3 is CASSQAWEETQYF. The CDR3 DNA follows: TGTGCCAGCAGCCAAGCATGGGAGGAGACCCAGTACTTC.